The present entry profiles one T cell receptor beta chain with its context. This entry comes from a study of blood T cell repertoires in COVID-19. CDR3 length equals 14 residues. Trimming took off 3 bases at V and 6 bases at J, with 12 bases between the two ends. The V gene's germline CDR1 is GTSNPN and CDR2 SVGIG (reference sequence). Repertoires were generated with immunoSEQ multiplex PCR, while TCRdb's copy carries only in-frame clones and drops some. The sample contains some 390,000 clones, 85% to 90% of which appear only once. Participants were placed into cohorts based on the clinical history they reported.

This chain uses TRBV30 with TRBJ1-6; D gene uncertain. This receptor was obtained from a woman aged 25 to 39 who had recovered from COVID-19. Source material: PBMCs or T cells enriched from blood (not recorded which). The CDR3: CAWRSERANSPLHF. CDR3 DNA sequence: TGTGCCTGGAGGTCGGAGAGGGCTAATTCACCCCTCCACTTT. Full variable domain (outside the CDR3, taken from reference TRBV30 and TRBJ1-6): SQTIHQWPATLVQPVGSPLSLECTVEGTSNPNLYWYRQAAGRGLQLLFYSVGIGQISSEVPQNLSASRPQDRQFILSSKKLLLSDSGFYLCAWRSERANSPLHFGNGTRLTVT.